This entry lists 23 T cell receptor beta chains sequenced from one sample in a study of blood T cell repertoires in COVID-19 (TCRdb year 2020). Receptor libraries were prepared by the immunoSEQ multiplex PCR assay. The table was pulled from immuneACCESS by TCRdb, which kept in-frame rearrangements only. Such tables lose some clones; where checked, under half of the loss comes from unresolved V genes, and the rest has no known cause. In this sample the table shows approximately 260,000 clones, approximately 90% of which occur a single time. Jointly, the top ten make up 3% to 4% of the sample. The sequencing input was peripheral blood. The receptors were sampled from a woman aged 40 to 50 with acute or convalescent COVID-19.

The V gene is TRBV12-3 or TRBV12-4, the J gene TRBJ2-1, with 7 bases that match TRBD1. The ends lost 5 bases at V and 12 bases at J; junction bases unmatched: 10. The CDR3 length is 13 residues. The CDR3 spells CASSPSRQGWQFF. The CDR3 DNA reads as TGTGCCAGCAGTCCGTCCCGACAGGGTTGGCAGTTCTTC.

The chain couples TRBV2 to TRBJ1-4, with TRBD1 matching 9 bases. Germline-derived CDR1 and CDR2 are SNHLY and FYNNEI. The CDR3 is 16 amino acids. Trimming at V came to 1 base and at J to 8 bases, leaving 8 bases not matched to a gene. CDR3 protein: CASSEGLGQGYEKLFF. CDR3 coding DNA: TGTGCCAGCAGTGAAGGTCTGGGACAGGGATACGAAAAACTGTTTTTT.

V gene TRBV10-3 combines with J gene TRBJ2-1; TRBD2 aligns across 9 bases. CDR1 ENHRY and CDR2 SYGVKD come from the germline V gene. The CDR3 is made up of 14 amino acids. V shed 4 bases, J shed 8 bases, and the junction held 6 bases outside the gene matches. In nucleotides, the CDR3 is TGTGCCATCAGTGGCGGGGGGGCGGTAGATGAGCAGTTCTTC. The encoded protein is CAISGGGAVDEQFF.

This rearrangement joins TRBV9 to TRBJ1-2; D is possibly TRBD1 (6 bases). V was pared by 3 bases and J by 2 bases, with 14 bases between. This CDR3 is built from 15 residues. The V gene's germline CDR1 is SGDLS and CDR2 YYNGEE. The CDR3 protein is CASSAESTGNYGYTF. CDR3 bases: TGTGCCAGCAGCGCGGAATCGACAGGCAACTATGGCTACACCTTC.

The genes are TRBV5-1 and TRBJ1-4, with 8 bases matching TRBD1. The V gene's germline CDR1 is SGHRS and CDR2 YFSETQ. The CDR3 spans 15 residues. V shed 3 bases and J 8 bases; nucleotides not matched to a gene: 9. CDR3: CASSSTGQGREKLFF. For the CDR3, the DNA is TGCGCCAGCAGCTCTACTGGACAGGGTAGGGAAAAACTGTTTTTT. The entire variable domain, with the rest obtained from reference TRBV5-1 and TRBJ1-4, is as follows: KAGVTQTPRYLIKTRGQQVTLSCSPISGHRSVSWYQQTPGQGLQFLFEYFSETQRNKGNFPGRFSGRQFSNSRSEMNVSTLELGDSALYLCASSSTGQGREKLFFGSGTQLSVL.

This clone was recorded once. The rearrangement links TRBV7-6 to TRBJ2-3; TRBD2 aligns across 12 bases. V gave up 5 bases and J gave up 4 bases; unmatched junction bases: 4. The CDR3 covers 15 residues. The germline CDR1 and CDR2 sequences are SGHVS and FNYEAQ. Written as DNA, the CDR3 is TGTGCCAGCAGCCCTAGCGGGGGGGCCGCAGATACGCAGTATTTT. Residues: CASSPSGGAADTQYF.

There are a few counts of this clone. The chain employs TRBV18 and TRBJ1-1; no clear D. Germline-derived CDR1 and CDR2 are KGHSH and LQKENI. This CDR3 has 14 residues. Trimming shortened V by 3 bases and J by 2 bases, and 10 bases separated the two germline ends. CDR3 bases: TGTGCCAGCTCACCTGTGAGCCGTAACACTGAAGCTTTCTTT. Amino acids: CASSPVSRNTEAFF.

The V and J genes are TRBV5-1 and TRBJ2-2, with D tentatively TRBD1 (5 bases). Trimming cost V 4 bases and J 2 bases, with 9 bases left between them. Germline CDR1 reads SGHRS; CDR2 reads YFSETQ. CDR3 length equals 14 residues. CDR3 in DNA: TGCGCCAGCAGCCTCAGGGAAAACACCGGGGAGCTGTTTTTT. This encodes CASSLRENTGELFF.

This chain links TRBV5-5 with TRBJ2-7; 9 positions agree with TRBD1. V was clipped by 7 bases and J by 2 bases; unmatched bases: 10. The CDR3 covers 15 residues. Germline V gene data show CDR1 as SGHKS and CDR2 as YYEKEE (reference sequence). CDR3 loop: CASASKTGGPYEQYV. The CDR3 DNA reads TGTGCCAGCGCTTCCAAGACAGGGGGTCCCTACGAGCAGTACGTC.

J is TRBJ2-1 and V is TRBV7-3; TRBD1 matches at 10 bases. Germline V gene data show CDR1 as SGHTA and CDR2 as FQGTGA. CDR3 length: 16 amino acids. V gave up 3 bases and J gave up 2 bases; unmatched junction bases: 4. For the CDR3, the DNA is TGTGCCAGCAGCTTGAATGGACAGGGGGCCTACAATGAGCAGTTCTTC. It codes for CASSLNGQGAYNEQFF.

On this clone itself: Other DNA sequences from this sample encode an identical CDR3 as well. This rearrangement joins TRBV27 to TRBJ1-2, with unresolved D. The CDR3 has 14 residues. Germline V gene sequence: CDR1 MNHEY, CDR2 SMNVEV (reference sequence). Trimming pared 3 bases from V and 2 bases from J, leaving 10 bases between. CDR3: CASSLSSGNYGYTF. The CDR3 DNA follows: TGTGCCAGCAGTTTGTCTTCGGGAAACTATGGCTACACCTTC.

V and J are TRBV12-2 and TRBJ1-6. TRBV12-2 is a listed pseudogene. The CDR3 sequence is 20 residues long. CDR3 in amino acids: CASRLDPLAGYGSYNSPLHF. As DNA, the CDR3 is TGTGCAAGTCGCTTAGACCCCTTAGCTGGTTACGGCTCCTATAATTCACCCCTCCACTTT.

The genes are TRBV12-5 and TRBJ1-2, with 7 nucleotides matching TRBD1. The CDR3 extends over 16 amino acids. Germline CDR1 and CDR2: LGHNT and FRNRAP. J was trimmed by 3 bases and V by 8 bases; bases with no gene match: 15. The CDR3 DNA follows: TGTGCTAGTAAACCAGAACCCCGGGGGACAGACTATGGCTACACCTTC. Translation: CASKPEPRGTDYGYTF.

The J gene is TRBJ1-1, the V gene TRBV20-1; D perhaps matches TRBD1 (6 bases). Germline assignment: CDR1 DFQATT and CDR2 SNEGSKA (reference sequence). The CDR3 length is 14 residues. Trimming took 3 bases from V and 3 from J, leaving 14 bases between them. The CDR3 DNA reads as TGCAGTGCTAGTGGCCCAGGGGCAGACACTGAAGCTTTCTTT. It codes for CSASGPGADTEAFF.

The CDR3 spells CASSPTGTNTGELFF. CDR3 DNA: TGCGCCAGCAGCCCAACAGGGACCAACACCGGGGAGCTGTTTTTT. This sequence joins TRBV5-1 and TRBJ2-2; perhaps TRBD1 as D (6 bases). The germline V gene has CDR1 SGHRS and CDR2 YFSETQ. The CDR3 extends over 15 amino acids. The V and J ends lost 4 bases and 2 bases respectively, with 12 bases between them.

On this clone itself: Its ends do not fully match the called genes, so a read error is possible. The chain recombines TRBV6-5 with TRBJ1-4; D gene uncertain. This CDR3 is 15 amino acids long. The germline V gene has CDR1 MNHEY and CDR2 SVGAGI. CDR3 DNA sequence: TGTGCCAGCAGTGACTCGGGCAACTCGAATGAAAAACTGTTTTTT. As protein: CASSDSGNSNEKLFF.

V and J are TRBV19 and TRBJ1-1; D is possibly TRBD1 (5 bases). V lost 5 bases to trimming and J lost 2 bases, with 12 bases between them. Germline loops: CDR1 LNHDA, CDR2 SQIVND (reference sequence). CDR3 size: 14 residues. The CDR3: CASSWRQPNTEAFF. The CDR3, as DNA: TGTGCCAGTAGTTGGAGACAGCCCAACACTGAAGCTTTCTTT.

This clone occurred once. This chain links TRBV6-1 with TRBJ2-3, with 8 positions matching TRBD1. Germline assignment: CDR1 MNHNS and CDR2 SASEGT. After removal of 2 bases from V and 0 bases from J, the junction contained 4 bases not matched to a gene. This CDR3 spans 16 amino acids. The CDR3 region has the DNA TGTGCCAGCAGTGAAAGACAGGGGCACAGCACAGATACGCAGTATTTT. Translation: CASSERQGHSTDTQYF.

The rearrangement links TRBV27 to TRBJ2-1, with D possibly TRBD2 on 6 matching bases. The germline V gene has CDR1 MNHEY and CDR2 SMNVEV (reference sequence). Trimming took 3 bases from V and 0 from J, leaving 18 bases between them. CDR3 length: 18 amino acids. CDR3 in amino acids: CASSFPGRTRYSYNEQFF. The CDR3 region has the DNA TGTGCCAGCAGTTTTCCTGGGAGGACGAGGTACTCCTACAATGAGCAGTTCTTC.

The CDR3 reads CASSLHRDRVNEQFF. CDR3 bases: TGTGCCAGCAGCTTACACCGGGACAGGGTCAATGAGCAGTTCTTC. The rearrangement links TRBV5-6 to TRBJ2-1, with 9 bases matching TRBD1. CDR3 size: 15 residues. J lost 6 bases, V lost 2 bases, and 6 bases had no gene match. In germline, CDR1 is SGHDT, CDR2 YYEEEE. Together with reference TRBV5-6 and TRBJ2-1, the CDR3 gives the full variable domain: DAGVTQSPTHLIKTRGQQVTLRCSPKSGHDTVSWYQQALGQGPQFIFQYYEEEERQRGNFPDRFSGHQFPNYSSELNVNALLLGDSALYLCASSLHRDRVNEQFFGPGTRLTVL.

The chain combines TRBV29-1 with TRBJ1-6; D may be TRBD1 (5 bases). The CDR3 spans 13 residues. Germline loops: CDR1 SQVTM, CDR2 ANQGSEA. V gave up 6 bases and J gave up 4 bases, with 10 bases separating them. The CDR3 is CSVRKGYNSPLHF. In nucleotides, the CDR3 is TGCAGCGTCCGGAAGGGGTATAATTCACCCCTCCACTTT. Complete variable domain (other parts from reference TRBV29-1 and TRBJ1-6): SAVISQKPSRDICQRGTSLTIQCQVDSQVTMMFWYRQQPGQSLTLIATANQGSEATYESGFVIDKFPISRPNLTFSTLTVSNMSPEDSSIYLCSVRKGYNSPLHFGNGTRLTVT.

This clone was counted once. The chain combines TRBV7-2 with TRBJ1-2, with D possibly being TRBD1 (6 bases). CDR1 and CDR2 (germline): SGHTA, FQGNSA. The V end lost 1 base, the J end lost 0 bases, and 12 bases lay between the germline ends. The CDR3 covers 16 residues. The CDR3 here is CASSLVGQYSNYGYTF. CDR3 sequence (DNA): TGTGCCAGCAGCTTAGTAGGACAGTACTCTAACTATGGCTACACCTTC.

J is TRBJ1-2 and V is TRBV21-1; the D call in the table, TRBD1, was not verified against the DNA. TRBV21-1 represents a pseudogene. The CDR3 is 14 residues long. CDR3 coding DNA: TGTGCCAGCAGCAAAGATAGGGGGAACTATGGCTACACCTTC. This sequence encodes CASSKDRGNYGYTF.